This note documents a single T cell receptor (beta chain) sequence. What it recognizes is unknown. At one end the junction does not follow the germline gene, possibly because of a read error. This sample was included in a study of cytomegalovirus exposure and HLA in healthy donors. Study conclusions and caveats: After further analysis at a later stage, around 17,000 TCR beta sequences were associated with HLA alleles at 0.05 false discovery rate.

The CDR3 contains 13 residues. CDR1 and CDR2 (germline): MDHEN, SYDVKM. 60 Vbeta and 13 Jbeta primers were used in PCR. TCRdb's table, derived via immunoSEQ multiplex PCR, lists solely in-frame clones and lacks some. The sample has about 210,000 clones, more than 75% seen once. Sequenced input: PBMCs. This TCR was sampled from a man aged 35-49 years in good health and CMV-seropositive. J is TRBJ1-2 and V is TRBV28; D remains unclear. The CDR3 nucleotides are TGTGCCGGCAGTTTATTCTTCCCGCGCGGCTACACCTTC. Its translation: CAGSLFFPRGYTF.